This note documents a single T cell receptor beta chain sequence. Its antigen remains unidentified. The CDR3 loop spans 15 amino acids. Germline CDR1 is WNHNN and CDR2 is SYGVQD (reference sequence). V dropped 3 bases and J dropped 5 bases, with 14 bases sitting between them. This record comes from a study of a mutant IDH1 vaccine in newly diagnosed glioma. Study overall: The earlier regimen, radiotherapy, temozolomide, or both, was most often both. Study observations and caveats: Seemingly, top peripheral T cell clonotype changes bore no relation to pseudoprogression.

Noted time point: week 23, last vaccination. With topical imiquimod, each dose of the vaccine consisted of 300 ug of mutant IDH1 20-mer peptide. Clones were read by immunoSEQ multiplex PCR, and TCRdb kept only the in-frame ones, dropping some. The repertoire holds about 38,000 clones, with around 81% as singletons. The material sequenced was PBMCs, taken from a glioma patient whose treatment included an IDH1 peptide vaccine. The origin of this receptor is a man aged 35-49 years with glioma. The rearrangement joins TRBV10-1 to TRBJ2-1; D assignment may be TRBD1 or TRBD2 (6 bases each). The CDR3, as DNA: TGCGCCAGCAGTGAAGGCCGGGGGCGACACAATGAGCAGTTCTTC. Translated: CASSEGRGRHNEQFF.